These 11 T cell receptor beta chains were sequenced from one sample in a study of shared clonotypes between healthy human individuals. Using immunoSEQ multiplex PCR, the repertoire was profiled, and TCRdb retains in-frame clones only, with some absent. The table shows 400,000 to 550,000 clones, with around 80% occurring only once. The material sequenced was PBMCs. The receptors were gathered from a woman in her thirties or forties in good health. Some clones in this sample may be carry-over from other donors' samples.

The rearrangement uses TRBV18 and TRBJ2-5; 8 nucleotides line up with TRBD2. The CDR3 extends over 16 amino acids. Germline loops: CDR1 KGHSH, CDR2 LQKENI. The ends lost 0 bases at V and 4 bases at J; junction bases unmatched: 7. DNA of the CDR3: TGTGCCAGCTCACCACCGTTTAGCGGGATCCGAGAGACCCAGTACTTC. Translation gives CASSPPFSGIRETQYF. Full variable domain (remainder filled in from reference TRBV18 and TRBJ2-5): NAGVMQNPRHLVRRRGQEARLRCSPMKGHSHVYWYRQLPEEGLKFMVYLQKENIIDESGMPKERFSAEFPKEGPSILRIQQVVRGDSAAYFCASSPPFSGIRETQYFGPGTRLLVL.

Here the CDR3 DNA reads TGTGCCAGTAGTAAATTGACCCCTACGGGTAATGAGCAGTTCTTC. It codes for CASSKLTPTGNEQFF. The V gene is TRBV19, the J gene TRBJ2-1, with D unclear. Germline V gene data show CDR1 as LNHDA and CDR2 as SQIVND (reference sequence). The CDR3 spans 15 residues. Trimming stripped 4 bases from V and 7 bases from J, with 17 bases between.

The chain joins TRBV7-2 to TRBJ1-4; D is ambiguous. The CDR3 runs to 15 residues. Trimming stripped 1 base from V and 6 bases from J, with 12 bases between. Germline CDR1 SGHTA, CDR2 FQGNSA. The CDR3 region has the DNA TGTGCCAGCAGCTTAGTGGCCGTCGGGCATGAAAAACTGTTTTTT. Its protein is CASSLVAVGHEKLFF.

The V and J genes are TRBV7-2 and TRBJ1-1, with D possibly TRBD1 on 5 matching bases. The CDR3 loop spans 14 amino acids. V gave up 5 bases and J gave up 1 base, with 11 bases separating them. The germline V gene encodes CDR1 SGHTA and CDR2 FQGNSA. The CDR3 here is CASSPGRTNTEAFF. The CDR3 DNA reads as TGTGCCAGCAGCCCGGGACGGACGAACACTGAAGCTTTCTTT.

This clone was seen only once. V is TRBV20-1 and J is TRBJ2-5; D not certain. Trimming stripped 5 bases from V and 2 bases from J, with 6 bases between. Germline assignment: CDR1 DFQATT and CDR2 SNEGSKA (reference sequence). The CDR3 covers 11 residues. The CDR3 sequence: CSADHQETQYF. Written as DNA, the CDR3 is TGCAGTGCTGACCATCAAGAGACCCAGTACTTC.

The rearrangement links TRBV20-1 to TRBJ2-3; D is uncertain. This CDR3 has 11 amino acids. Per the germline V gene, CDR1 is DFQATT and CDR2 is SNEGSKA (reference sequence). Between the trimmed V and J ends, which lost 0 bases and 7 bases, there was a span of 5 bases. The CDR3 region is CSARELNTQYF. The DNA of the CDR3 is TGCAGTGCTAGAGAACTGAATACGCAGTATTTT.

The chain is built from TRBV7-9 and TRBJ2-7; 9 bases are shared with TRBD1. The germline V gene has CDR1 SEHNR and CDR2 FQNEAQ (reference sequence). J gave up 4 bases and V 5 bases, and 6 bases lay outside the gene matches. The CDR3 extends over 14 amino acids. In DNA form, the CDR3 reads TGTGCCAGCAGCCATTGGGACAGGGTTTACGAGCAGTACTTC. This codes for CASSHWDRVYEQYF.

V is TRBV7-3 and J is TRBJ2-2, with D possibly called TRBD1 or TRBD2 (5 bases each). The CDR3 sequence is 15 residues long. V gave up 2 bases and J gave up 6 bases, with 13 bases separating them. The germline gives CDR1 SGHTA, CDR2 FQGTGA. CDR3 sequence (DNA): TGTGCCAGCAGCTTACTCGGGGCAGGGCCCGGGGAGCTGTTTTTT. Translation gives CASSLLGAGPGELFF.

The rearrangement links TRBV6-5 to TRBJ2-7, with D maybe TRBD2 (6 bases). V gave up 7 bases and J gave up 6 bases, with 22 bases separating them. This CDR3 has 15 residues. CDR1 and CDR2 from the germline V gene are MNHEY and SVGAGI. CDR3 coding DNA: TGTGCCAGCAACCCGGGACTCCAGCGCGCCTCCGAGCAGTACTTC. Protein product: CASNPGLQRASEQYF.

This rearrangement joins TRBV29-1 to TRBJ2-5, with D perhaps TRBD1 (6 bases). The assigned J gene may be wrong: the sequence end matches TRBJ2-7 better. The CDR3 runs to 13 residues. Per germline, CDR1 SQVTM and CDR2 ANQGSEA. Here the CDR3 reads CSAGTSLTYEQYF. The CDR3 coding sequence is TGCAGCGCCGGGACATCCCTCACCTACGAGCAGTACTTC.

The gene calls are TRBV21-1 and TRBJ2-7; TRBD2, the D gene given by the table, was not confirmed from the DNA. TRBV21-1 is a documented pseudogene. CDR3 size: 16 residues. The CDR3 reads CASSKPRSSGPYEQYF. DNA of the CDR3: TGTGCCAGCAGCAAACCACGGAGTAGCGGCCCCTACGAGCAGTACTTC.